This T cell receptor beta chain was found in a study of T cell responses to AZD1222 COVID-19 vaccine. Study observations and caveats: Targeting of unmutated variant regions was reportedly seen in nearly half of spike-specific TCRs.

Clones were sequenced by immunoSEQ multiplex PCR, and TCRdb holds only the in-frame ones, with some missing. The sample carries 75,000 to 95,000 clones, 85% recorded once. Remarks on this clone: Its antigen is undetermined.

This CDR3 has 11 residues. Germline assignment: CDR1 DFQATT and CDR2 SNEGSKA (reference sequence). Trimming left V 6 bases short and J 8 bases short, with 13 bases between. The specimen comprised peripheral blood, sampled on day 0 of AZD1222 vaccination. The sequence was obtained from an adult in good health. The rearrangement links TRBV20-1 to TRBJ1-2; no clear D gene. CDR3 protein: CSARPPGGYTF. The CDR3 nucleotides read TGCAGTGCCCGACCGCCCGGGGGCTACACCTTC.